The 12 T cell receptor beta chains below come from one sample, sequenced in a study of control samples from healthy donors and cancer patients. TCRdb keeps only in-frame clones here, not all; method: immunoSEQ multiplex PCR. The profile covers approximately 49,000 clones, with 80% to 90% appearing a single time and less than 3.5% taken by the ten largest. The sample comprised PBMCs. All receptors come from a woman aged 50 to 60 with lung cancer.

A word on this clone: Other DNA variants within this sample encode the same CDR3. The V gene is TRBV7-2, the J gene TRBJ1-1, with D unclear. This CDR3 spans 13 amino acids. Trimming stripped 4 bases from V and 1 base from J, with 7 bases between. Germline CDR1 SGHTA, CDR2 FQGNSA. The CDR3 sequence is CASSSTGNTEAFF. DNA for the CDR3: TGTGCCAGCAGCTCGACGGGGAACACTGAAGCTTTCTTT.

The genes are TRBV19 and TRBJ2-6, with TRBD2 identical over 15 bases. The CDR3 contains 18 residues. After removal of 6 bases from V and 4 bases from J, the junction contained 7 bases not matched to a gene. Germline assignment: CDR1 LNHDA and CDR2 SQIVND (reference sequence). The CDR3 DNA is TGTGCCAGTAGCCGAAGGACTAGCGGGGGGGACGGGGCCAACGTCCTGACTTTC. Translating gives CASSRRTSGGDGANVLTF. Combining the CDR3 with reference TRBV19 and TRBJ2-6 gives the whole variable domain DGGITQSPKYLFRKEGQNVTLSCEQNLNHDAMYWYRQDPGQGLRLIYYSQIVNDFQKGDIAEGYSVSREKKESFPLTVTSAQKNPTAFYLCASSRRTSGGDGANVLTFGAGSRLTVL.

This clone has just one count. V and J are TRBV19 and TRBJ1-1; perhaps TRBD1 as D (5 bases). Germline V gene lookup returns CDR1 LNHDA and CDR2 SQIVND (reference sequence). The CDR3 contains 15 residues. The V and J ends lost 5 bases and 6 bases respectively, with 19 bases between them. The CDR3 bases are TGTGCCAGTAGTTACAATAGACAGACTGCGGCTGAAGCTTTCTTT. It translates to CASSYNRQTAAEAFF.

The chain recombines TRBV14 with TRBJ1-4; 7 bases match TRBD1. The CDR3 has 15 amino acids. Germline lookup yields CDR1 SGHDN and CDR2 FVKESK. Trimming cost V 4 bases and J 3 bases; bases outside gene matches: 5. The CDR3 reads CASSLPGTANEKLFF. CDR3 in DNA: TGTGCCAGCAGCCTACCCGGGACAGCTAATGAAAAACTGTTTTTT.

The CDR3 nucleotides read TGTGCCAGCAGCGAGGGACAGGGGGCGACATACGAGCAGTACTTC. The encoded protein is CASSEGQGATYEQYF. The chain employs TRBV7-8 and TRBJ2-7, with TRBD1 matching over 12 bases. The CDR3 is 15 amino acids. After removal of 5 bases from V and 4 bases from J, the junction contained 6 bases not matched to a gene. Per germline, CDR1 SGHVS and CDR2 FQNEAQ.

This chain links TRBV7-3 with TRBJ2-2, with 11 bases identical to TRBD2. The CDR3 has 18 amino acids. Germline lookup yields CDR1 SGHTA and CDR2 FQGTGA. V lost 3 bases and J lost 4; bases outside the gene matches: 10. The CDR3 nucleotides are TGTGCCAGCAGCTTCCTCACTAGCGGGGGAAGGGTCACCGGGGAGCTGTTTTTT. This gives the protein CASSFLTSGGRVTGELFF. The full variable domain, completed using reference TRBV7-3 and TRBJ2-2, is GAGVSQTPSNKVTEKGKYVELRCDPISGHTALYWYRQSLGQGPEFLIYFQGTGAADDSGLPNDRFFAVRPEGSVSTLKIQRTERGDSAVYLCASSFLTSGGRVTGELFFGEGSRLTVL.

This chain uses TRBV27 with TRBJ1-2; 8 bases align to TRBD1. Germline V CDR1 and CDR2: MNHEY, SMNVEV (reference sequence). The CDR3 is 18 amino acids. Losses at the gene ends were 6 bases for V and 4 bases for J; bases not matched to a gene: 19. CDR3: CASSPLSLARGRGYGYTF. DNA of the CDR3: TGTGCCAGCAGCCCTCTCTCTTTGGCCAGGGGGCGAGGCTATGGCTACACCTTC.

V and J are TRBV7-3 and TRBJ2-1; TRBD1 matches at 7 bases. J was trimmed by 6 bases and V by 4 bases; bases with no gene match: 9. This CDR3 spans 15 amino acids. The V gene's germline CDR1 is SGHTA and CDR2 FQGTGA. In DNA, the CDR3 is TGTGCCAGCAGCTCGTCCGGGACAGAGCCCAATGAGCAGTTCTTC. Translation gives CASSSSGTEPNEQFF.

The sample holds one count of this clone. This rearrangement joins TRBV4-3 to TRBJ2-7; perhaps TRBD1 as D (5 bases). The CDR3 sequence is 14 residues long. Germline CDR1 is LGHNA and CDR2 is YSLEER. V lost 1 base, J lost 3 bases, and 10 bases lay in between. CDR3 sequence reads: CASSQAGIGYEQYF. For the CDR3, the DNA is TGCGCCAGCAGCCAAGCAGGGATCGGCTACGAGCAGTACTTC.

This chain uses TRBV5-1 with TRBJ1-1, with no clear D. The V and J ends lost 0 bases and 4 bases respectively, with 13 bases between them. In germline, CDR1 is SGHRS, CDR2 YFSETQ. There are 15 residues in the CDR3. The CDR3 loop reads CASSLEVRQLTEAFF. CDR3 DNA: TGCGCCAGCAGCTTGGAAGTCAGACAACTCACTGAAGCTTTCTTT.

This chain connects TRBV4-3 to TRBJ2-5; D ambiguous. The germline CDR1 and CDR2 sequences are LGHNA and YSLEER. The germline V and J ends were trimmed by 1 base and 5 bases, with 8 bases remaining between them. This CDR3 has 13 amino acids. The CDR3 sequence is CASSQVRHETQYF. The CDR3, as DNA: TGCGCCAGCAGCCAAGTGAGACACGAGACCCAGTACTTC.

The V gene is TRBV27, the J gene TRBJ2-4; D is possibly TRBD1 or TRBD2 (5 bases each). The CDR3 spans 14 residues. Germline V lookup: CDR1 MNHEY, CDR2 SMNVEV (reference sequence). Trimming removed 2 bases from V and 4 bases from J, with 9 bases in between. The CDR3 region has the DNA TGTGCCAGCAGTTTAGGGGGTACTAAAAACATTCAGTACTTC. As protein: CASSLGGTKNIQYF.